This entry lists 21 T cell receptor beta chains sequenced from one sample in a study of cytomegalovirus exposure and HLA in healthy donors. 60 Vbeta and 13 Jbeta primers were used in PCR. Generated by immunoSEQ multiplex PCR, the TCRdb table keeps only in-frame clones and is missing some. The profile shows fewer than 200,000 clones, 70% to 80% of them singletons. Sequencing input: PBMCs. The receptors were sampled from a female donor in good health and CMV-seronegative.

The chain couples TRBV15 to TRBJ1-6; D gene unclear. CDR1 and CDR2 (germline): LNHNV, YYDKDF (reference sequence). V lost 3 bases to trimming and J lost 10 bases, with 10 bases between them. This CDR3 region has 13 residues. The CDR3, as DNA: TGTGCCACCAGCAGGGGTCGAGGATCACCCCTCCACTTT. It codes for CATSRGRGSPLHF. Drawing the rest from reference TRBV15 and TRBJ1-6, the complete variable domain is DAMVIQNPRYQVTQFGKPVTLSCSQTLNHNVMYWYQQKSSQAPKLLFHYYDKDFNNEADTPDNFQSRRPNTSFCFLDIRSPGLGDTAMYLCATSRGRGSPLHFGNGTRLTVT.

The CDR3 DNA sequence: TGCGCCAGCAGTCCAACCGGGACAGGGGACAGTCAGTACTTC. The encoded protein is CASSPTGTGDSQYF. The chain recombines TRBV5-1 with TRBJ2-4; 10 nucleotides align to TRBD1. Germline CDR1 reads SGHRS; CDR2 reads YFSETQ. The V and J ends lost 5 bases and 12 bases, in that order; junction bases with no gene match: 11. CDR3 length equals 14 residues.

The J gene is TRBJ2-1, the V gene TRBV9; the match to TRBD1 covers 10 bases. This CDR3 spans 15 amino acids. Germline assignment: CDR1 SGDLS and CDR2 YYNGEE. V was pared by 2 bases and J by 6 bases, with 5 bases of the junction left unmatched. Written as DNA, the CDR3 is TGTGCCAGCAGCGTGGGACAGGGGATTGCCAATGAGCAGTTCTTC. Protein product: CASSVGQGIANEQFF.

This rearrangement joins TRBV7-9 to TRBJ2-5; D perhaps matches TRBD1 (8 bases). This CDR3 is built from 17 residues. Germline V gene data show CDR1 as SEHNR and CDR2 as FQNEAQ (reference sequence). V gave up 5 bases and J gave up 5 bases, with 24 bases separating them. The CDR3 DNA reads as TGTGCCAGCAGCGCCATTGGGGACGGGAGGACAGGGGAGACCCAGTACTTC. It is translated as CASSAIGDGRTGETQYF.

The rearrangement uses TRBV4-3 and TRBJ2-7, with D unresolved. Trimming cost V 0 bases and J 7 bases, with 16 bases left between them. The CDR3 totals 15 residues. Germline-derived CDR1 and CDR2 are LGHNA and YSLEER. The CDR3 here is CASSQDFTLIEEQYF. CDR3 coding DNA: TGCGCCAGCAGCCAAGATTTCACCCTTATTGAGGAGCAGTACTTC.

The chain carries TRBV4-3 and TRBJ2-1; D unclear. Looked up from germline, CDR1 is LGHNA and CDR2 is YSLEER. The length of the CDR3 is 16 residues. V dropped 0 bases and J dropped 0 bases, with 9 bases sitting between them. The CDR3 nucleotides read TGCGCCAGCAGCCAAGATCCCCTGGCCTCCTACAATGAGCAGTTCTTC. Protein sequence: CASSQDPLASYNEQFF.

The rearrangement links TRBV28 to TRBJ1-2; no definite D call. The CDR3 sequence is 13 residues long. Trimming stripped 6 bases from V and 4 bases from J, with 12 bases between. The germline V gene has CDR1 MDHEN and CDR2 SYDVKM. The DNA of the CDR3 is TGTGCCAGCAGCCCCGCCCGAGCCTATGGCTACACCTTC. Encoded protein: CASSPARAYGYTF.

J is TRBJ2-3 and V is TRBV27; 9 nucleotides agree with TRBD1. The CDR3 spans 14 residues. The J segment lost 4 bases and the V segment lost 8 bases, leaving 7 bases of the junction unmatched. Germline values: CDR1 MNHEY, CDR2 SMNVEV (reference sequence). CDR3 nucleotides: TGTGCCAGCCAGCAAACAGGGGGCGCAGATACGCAGTATTTT. Amino acids: CASQQTGGADTQYF.

The CDR3 coding sequence is TGTGCCAGCAGTGATTTTGAGGGGGCGTCGGACAGTCAGTACTTC. It encodes CASSDFEGASDSQYF. J is TRBJ2-4 and V is TRBV6-1; the match to TRBD1 covers 7 bases. The germline gives CDR1 MNHNS, CDR2 SASEGT. V shed 3 bases and J 12 bases; nucleotides not matched to a gene: 14. The CDR3 has 15 residues.

The rearrangement links TRBV6-1 to TRBJ2-7; TRBD1 agrees at 7 bases. V shed 8 bases, J shed 5 bases, and the junction held 3 bases outside the gene matches. Looked up from germline, CDR1 is MNHNS and CDR2 is SASEGT. The CDR3 is 11 amino acids. Here the CDR3 DNA reads TGTGCCAGCGGAAGGGGGCACGAGCAGTACTTC. The encoded protein is CASGRGHEQYF.

This clone was observed a single time. V gene TRBV7-8 combines with J gene TRBJ2-7, with 10 nucleotides matching TRBD2. The ends lost 6 bases at V and 5 bases at J; junction bases unmatched: 16. This CDR3 is 17 amino acids long. Germline V gene sequence: CDR1 SGHVS, CDR2 FQNEAQ. DNA of the CDR3: TGTGCCAGCAGTATCCTCAGTCTAGCGGGAGCCGGGAACGAGCAGTACTTC. Translated: CASSILSLAGAGNEQYF.

The chain is built from TRBV19 and TRBJ2-1; 8 nucleotides align to TRBD2. Germline V gene lookup returns CDR1 LNHDA and CDR2 SQIVND (reference sequence). V was pared by 5 bases and J by 5 bases, with 14 bases of the junction left unmatched. CDR3 length equals 17 residues. Written as DNA, the CDR3 is TGTGCCAGTAGTCTAACCCAGACTAGCGCGCTCCACAATGAGCAGTTCTTC. Amino acids: CASSLTQTSALHNEQFF.

V gene TRBV7-9 combines with J gene TRBJ1-4; 10 bases fit TRBD1. Looked up from germline, CDR1 is SEHNR and CDR2 is FQNEAQ (reference sequence). J was trimmed by 2 bases and V by 5 bases; bases with no gene match: 2. The CDR3 sequence is 15 residues long. CDR3 amino acids: CASSLGQGTNEKLFF. CDR3 coding DNA: TGTGCCAGCAGCCTGGGACAGGGGACTAATGAAAAACTGTTTTTT.

This rearrangement joins TRBV7-8 to TRBJ2-1; D perhaps matches TRBD2 (6 bases). Germline loops: CDR1 SGHVS, CDR2 FQNEAQ. CDR3 length equals 14 residues. The ends were cut back, 6 bases at V and 5 bases at J, with 14 bases in the middle. CDR3 region: CASSPRDFNNEQFF. Here the CDR3 DNA reads TGTGCCAGCAGTCCCCGGGACTTCAACAATGAGCAGTTCTTC.

This clone is a singleton in its sample. The CDR3 loop is CASIRQGAEAFF. Written as DNA, the CDR3 is TGTGCCAGCATCCGACAGGGGGCTGAAGCTTTCTTT. The V gene is TRBV6-5, the J gene TRBJ1-1; 9 bases fit TRBD1. J was trimmed by 6 bases and V by 7 bases; bases with no gene match: 3. Germline CDR1 and CDR2: MNHEY and SVGAGI. The CDR3 contains 12 residues.

The genes are TRBV2 and TRBJ2-7; D unclear. Germline-derived CDR1 and CDR2 are SNHLY and FYNNEI. The CDR3 totals 14 residues. V shed 5 bases and J shed 3 bases, with 14 bases lying between them. The CDR3 region is CASSPPPTFYEQYF. The CDR3 nucleotides read TGTGCCAGCAGTCCTCCCCCGACATTCTACGAGCAGTACTTC. The full variable domain, completed using reference TRBV2 and TRBJ2-7, is EPEVTQTPSHQVTQMGQEVILRCVPISNHLYFYWYRQILGQKVEFLVSFYNNEISEKSEIFDDQFSVERPDGSNFTLKIRSTKLEDSAMYFCASSPPPTFYEQYFGPGTRLTVT.

The chain couples TRBV27 to TRBJ2-7; 12 bases map to TRBD2. Germline V gene data show CDR1 as MNHEY and CDR2 as SMNVEV (reference sequence). Germline trimming cut 4 bases from V and 2 bases from J; bases unmatched to any gene: 6. The CDR3 has 16 residues. The CDR3 region has the DNA TGTGCCAGCAGTTCCCCCCTAGCGGGAGGGCCCTACGAGCAGTACTTC. The encoded protein is CASSSPLAGGPYEQYF.

This clone was detected a few times. The chain employs TRBV5-1 and TRBJ2-3; 10 bases are shared with TRBD2. Per germline, CDR1 SGHRS and CDR2 YFSETQ. This CDR3 has 16 residues. V dropped 4 bases and J dropped 3; count of bases not matched to a gene: 8. The CDR3 region is CASSPIAGGVTDTQYF. The DNA of the CDR3 is TGCGCCAGCAGCCCTATAGCGGGGGGCGTAACAGATACGCAGTATTTT.

The gene calls are TRBV9 and TRBJ2-3, with TRBD2 matching 7 bases. The CDR3 contains 16 residues. The germline gives CDR1 SGDLS, CDR2 YYNGEE. The V and J ends lost 2 bases and 0 bases, in that order; junction bases with no gene match: 6. The CDR3 sequence is CASSVGGGRSTDTQYF. In nucleotides, the CDR3 is TGTGCCAGCAGCGTCGGCGGGGGAAGAAGCACAGATACGCAGTATTTT.

V usage is TRBV11-2 and J usage is TRBJ2-3; possibly TRBD2 for D (6 bases). V gave up 3 bases and J gave up 0 bases, with 16 bases separating them. The CDR3 has 17 amino acids. CDR1 SGHAT and CDR2 FQNNGV come from the germline V gene. For the CDR3, the DNA is TGTGCCAGCAGCTTGGTCGCGGGGTGGCGAAGCACAGATACGCAGTATTTT. It is translated as CASSLVAGWRSTDTQYF. The full variable domain, its missing parts supplied by reference TRBV11-2 and TRBJ2-3, is EAGVAQSPRYKIIEKRQSVAFWCNPISGHATLYWYQQILGQGPKLLIQFQNNGVVDDSQLPKDRFSAERLKGVDSTLKIQPAKLEDSAVYLCASSLVAGWRSTDTQYFGPGTRLTVL.

The V and J genes are TRBV13 and TRBJ2-3; D is uncertain. The CDR3 sequence is 12 residues long. With 4 bases removed from V and 4 bases from J, the gap between germline ends came to 6 bases. CDR1 and CDR2 from the germline V gene are PRHDT and FYEKMQ (reference sequence). The CDR3 here is CASSWSADTQYF. For the CDR3, the DNA is TGTGCCAGCAGCTGGAGTGCAGATACGCAGTATTTT.